Sequencing of this TCR beta chain was carried out in a study of blood T cell repertoires in COVID-19. Study in general: T cells, B-cell-depleted T cells, or PBMCs provided the cDNA or gDNA that served as material.

Assay: immunoSEQ multiplex PCR; the TCRdb copy retains only in-frame clones and omits some. The data show 100,000 or so clones, with 85% seen just once and about 1.7% held by the top ten. The germline V gene has CDR1 SGHTA and CDR2 FQGTGA. V lost 1 base, J lost 4 bases, and 5 bases stayed unmatched. The CDR3 totals 16 residues. Sequenced material: peripheral blood. The receptor was isolated from a woman between 70 and 85 years old with active or convalescent COVID-19. The V and J genes are TRBV7-3 and TRBJ2-1; 9 positions agree with TRBD2. CDR3 nucleotides: TGTGCCAGCAGCTTAAAAGGTAGCGGGGGATACAATGAGCAGTTCTTC. Translating gives CASSLKGSGGYNEQFF.